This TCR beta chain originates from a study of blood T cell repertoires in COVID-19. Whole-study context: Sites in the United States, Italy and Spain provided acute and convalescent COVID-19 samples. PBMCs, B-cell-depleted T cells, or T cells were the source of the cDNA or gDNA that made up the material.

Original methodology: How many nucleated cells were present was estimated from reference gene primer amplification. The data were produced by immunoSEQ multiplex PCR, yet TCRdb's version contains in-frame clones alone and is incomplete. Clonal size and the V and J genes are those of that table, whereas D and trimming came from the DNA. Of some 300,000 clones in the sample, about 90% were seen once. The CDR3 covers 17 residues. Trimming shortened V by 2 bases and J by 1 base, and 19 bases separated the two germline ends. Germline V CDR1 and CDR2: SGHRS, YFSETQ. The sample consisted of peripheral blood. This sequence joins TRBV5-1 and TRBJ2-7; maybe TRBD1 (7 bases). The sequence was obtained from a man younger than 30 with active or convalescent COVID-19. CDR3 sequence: CASSFKSASGGSYEQYF. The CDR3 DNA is TGCGCCAGCAGCTTCAAAAGCGCGTCAGGGGGGTCCTACGAGCAGTACTTC.